The 17 T cell receptor beta chains presented below share a single source sample, sequenced in a study of tumor-infiltrating lymphocytes in localized non-small cell lung cancer. Sequenced by immunoSEQ multiplex PCR; TCRdb stores in-frame clones only, minus some. Of about 7,200 clones in the sample, 61% were seen once. Sample: lung tumor tissue. The receptor source for this set is a human donor with non-small cell lung cancer.

The gene calls are TRBV10-3 and TRBJ2-7; the match to TRBD1 covers 12 bases. Trimming removed 0 bases from V and 6 bases from J; junction bases left unmatched: 3. The CDR3 has 15 amino acids. The germline gives CDR1 ENHRY, CDR2 SYGVKD. Written as DNA, the CDR3 is TGTGCCATCAGTGAGTCGGGACAGGGGGCCGGCGAGCAGTACTTC. Protein product: CAISESGQGAGEQYF.

The chain carries TRBV11-2 and TRBJ2-7, with D possibly called TRBD1 or TRBD2 (7 bases each). The germline V gene has CDR1 SGHAT and CDR2 FQNNGV. This CDR3 has 13 amino acids. Trimming stripped 3 bases from V and 6 bases from J, with 12 bases between. CDR3 region: CASSFPRGGEQYF. Here the CDR3 DNA reads TGTGCCAGCAGCTTTCCCAGGGGGGGCGAGCAGTACTTC. The full variable domain, completed using reference TRBV11-2 and TRBJ2-7, is EAGVAQSPRYKIIEKRQSVAFWCNPISGHATLYWYQQILGQGPKLLIQFQNNGVVDDSQLPKDRFSAERLKGVDSTLKIQPAKLEDSAVYLCASSFPRGGEQYFGPGTRLTVT.

This clone was seen just once. The chain has TRBV4-2 and TRBJ2-5; perhaps TRBD2 as D (6 bases). The CDR3 covers 15 residues. Per germline, CDR1 LGHNA and CDR2 YNFKEQ. Between the trimmed V and J ends, which lost 3 bases and 3 bases, there was a span of 14 bases. CDR3 sequence reads: CASSQRVLAEETQYF. The CDR3 DNA reads as TGTGCCAGCAGCCAGCGTGTGTTAGCGGAAGAGACCCAGTACTTC.

This chain joins TRBV28 and TRBJ2-7, with D uncertain. The CDR3 totals 13 residues. CDR1 and CDR2 (germline): MDHEN, SYDVKM. With 5 bases removed from V and 0 bases from J, the gap between germline ends came to 8 bases. CDR3 coding DNA: TGTGCCAGCAGTGTAATGAGCTCCTACGAGCAGTACTTC. It translates to CASSVMSSYEQYF. The whole variable domain, filled in from reference TRBV28 and TRBJ2-7, reads DVKVTQSSRYLVKRTGEKVFLECVQDMDHENMFWYRQDPGLGLRLIYFSYDVKMKEKGDIPEGYSVSREKKERFSLILESASTNQTSMYLCASSVMSSYEQYFGPGTRLTVT.

Turning to this clone: The junction departs from the called germline gene at one end, perhaps through a read error. Other DNA sequences within the sample encode an identical CDR3. The genes are TRBV7-9 and TRBJ2-6; D ambiguous. The CDR3 covers 16 residues. Germline lookup yields CDR1 SEHNR and CDR2 FQNEAQ (reference sequence). The CDR3 protein is CASSPGPTSGANVLTF. The CDR3 region has the DNA TGTGCCAGCAGCCCTGGACCGACGTCTGGAGCCAACGTCCTGACTTTC.

The chain recombines TRBV12-5 with TRBJ2-1; TRBD1 might be the D (6 bases). The CDR3 length is 15 residues. Per germline, CDR1 LGHNT and CDR2 FRNRAP. Trimming cost V 4 bases and J 1 base, with 11 bases left between them. This CDR3 reads CASGSLQGSYNEQFF. The DNA for the CDR3 is TGTGCTAGTGGTTCGCTACAGGGATCCTACAATGAGCAGTTCTTC.

The chain combines TRBV6-6 with TRBJ2-7; TRBD1 is a possible D gene (6 bases). Germline CDR1 MNHNY, CDR2 SVGAGI (reference sequence). Trimming left V 4 bases short and J 5 bases short, with 12 bases between. The CDR3 sequence is 13 residues long. The chain's CDR3 is CASSSGTLDEQYF. CDR3 coding DNA: TGTGCCAGCAGTTCCGGGACACTGGACGAGCAGTACTTC.

J is TRBJ2-7 and V is TRBV27; D remains ambiguous. The V end was cut by 6 bases, the J end by 2 bases, with 11 bases between. Germline assignment: CDR1 MNHEY and CDR2 SMNVEV (reference sequence). The CDR3 extends over 13 amino acids. The CDR3 here is CASSRQLTYEQYF. CDR3 nucleotide sequence: TGTGCCAGCAGCCGGCAATTAACCTACGAGCAGTACTTC.

This clone came up a few times. The chain joins TRBV19 to TRBJ1-6, with D possibly being TRBD1 (6 bases). This CDR3 has 18 amino acids. V dropped 8 bases and J dropped 6 bases, with 26 bases sitting between them. CDR1 and CDR2 from the germline V gene are LNHDA and SQIVND (reference sequence). The CDR3 loop is CASVSPHWGALINSPLHF. Written as DNA, the CDR3 is TGTGCCAGTGTTTCTCCCCACTGGGGGGCCCTTATTAATTCACCCCTCCACTTT.

Points on this clone: At one of its ends the junction is not consistent with the germline gene, which may arise from a read error. This sequence joins TRBV5-1 and TRBJ2-7; D call uncertain. The V gene's germline CDR1 is SGHRS and CDR2 YFSETQ. This CDR3 comprises 14 residues. Here the CDR3 DNA reads TGTGCCAGCAGCTTGGGTGGGGACTCCTACGAGCAGTACTTC. It translates to CASSLGGDSYEQYF.

The chain has TRBV10-1 and TRBJ1-1; D might be TRBD1 (5 bases). The V gene's germline CDR1 is WNHNN and CDR2 SYGVQD (reference sequence). V was trimmed by 5 bases and J by 7 bases, leaving 14 bases between them. The CDR3 extends over 13 amino acids. CDR3 residues: CASSRDPRGEAFF. CDR3 bases: TGCGCCAGCAGTCGGGACCCTCGGGGTGAAGCTTTCTTT.

This clone was picked up one time. This rearrangement joins TRBV15 to TRBJ2-1; 13 bases map to TRBD2. The trim removed 3 bases at V and 6 bases at J, leaving 8 bases unmatched. CDR1 is LNHNV, CDR2 YYDKDF, per germline (reference sequence). The CDR3 loop spans 17 amino acids. The CDR3 loop reads CATSSSLAGGTGNEQFF. In nucleotides, the CDR3 is TGTGCCACCAGCAGCTCACTAGCGGGAGGGACGGGCAATGAGCAGTTCTTC.

The chain carries TRBV4-2 and TRBJ2-1; 9 nucleotides agree with TRBD2. CDR3 length equals 15 residues. V dropped 0 bases and J dropped 8; count of bases not matched to a gene: 5. Germline CDR1 reads LGHNA; CDR2 reads YNFKEQ. The CDR3 spells CASSQEAGGPDEQFF. The CDR3, as DNA: TGTGCCAGCAGCCAAGAGGCGGGAGGGCCGGATGAGCAGTTCTTC.

The rearrangement links TRBV5-6 to TRBJ1-3; D ambiguous. The CDR3 has 14 amino acids. CDR1 SGHDT and CDR2 YYEEEE come from the germline V gene. The ends were cut back, 4 bases at V and 2 bases at J, with 10 bases in the middle. The CDR3: CASSLLGAGNTIYF. CDR3 sequence (DNA): TGTGCCAGCAGCCTGCTGGGTGCTGGAAACACCATATATTTT.

The chain employs TRBV18 and TRBJ2-7, with D maybe TRBD1 (6 bases). The CDR3 runs to 12 residues. With 7 bases removed from V and 1 base from J, the gap between germline ends came to 8 bases. CDR1 is KGHSH, CDR2 LQKENI, per germline. The CDR3 is CASCGQSYEQYF. The CDR3, as DNA: TGTGCCAGCTGTGGACAGTCCTACGAGCAGTACTTC. Based on the CDR3 plus reference TRBV18 and TRBJ2-7, the full variable domain is NAGVMQNPRHLVRRRGQEARLRCSPMKGHSHVYWYRQLPEEGLKFMVYLQKENIIDESGMPKERFSAEFPKEGPSILRIQQVVRGDSAAYFCASCGQSYEQYFGPGTRLTVT.

The rearrangement links TRBV6-5 to TRBJ1-2; D unresolved. Germline lookup yields CDR1 MNHEY and CDR2 SVGAGI. CDR3 length: 11 residues. Trimming pared 7 bases from V and 8 bases from J, leaving 11 bases between. CDR3 residues: CASTPREGYTF. The CDR3 DNA follows: TGTGCCAGCACCCCAAGAGAGGGCTACACCTTC.

This clone was counted between two and nine times. The chain carries TRBV5-1 and TRBJ1-3; D is undetermined. In germline, CDR1 is SGHRS, CDR2 YFSETQ. The ends were cut back, 4 bases at V and 3 bases at J, with 8 bases in the middle. The CDR3 length is 13 residues. CDR3 residues: CASSPLGGNTIYF. CDR3 bases: TGCGCCAGCAGCCCGCTGGGTGGAAACACCATATATTTT.